This T cell receptor (beta chain) was recorded in a study of OX40 agonist ivuxolimab in advanced cancers. Sequenced by immunoSEQ multiplex PCR; TCRdb stores in-frame clones only, minus some. Here the sample spans about 80,000 clones, roughly 90% being singletons. The sequence was collected from an adult with an advanced solid tumor such as melanoma, head and neck, liver or kidney cancer. Source: CD4+ or CD8+ T cells sorted from blood, taken in a trial of the OX40 agonist ivuxolimab.

This CDR3 reads CASSPEAGGTDTQYF. The CDR3 DNA reads TGTGCCAGCAGCCCAGAAGCGGGGGGGACAGATACGCAGTATTTT. The chain joins TRBV13 to TRBJ2-3, with TRBD2 matching 10 bases. Germline V gene sequence: CDR1 PRHDT, CDR2 FYEKMQ (reference sequence). V shed 5 bases, J shed 3 bases, and the junction held 5 bases outside the gene matches. CDR3 length equals 15 residues.